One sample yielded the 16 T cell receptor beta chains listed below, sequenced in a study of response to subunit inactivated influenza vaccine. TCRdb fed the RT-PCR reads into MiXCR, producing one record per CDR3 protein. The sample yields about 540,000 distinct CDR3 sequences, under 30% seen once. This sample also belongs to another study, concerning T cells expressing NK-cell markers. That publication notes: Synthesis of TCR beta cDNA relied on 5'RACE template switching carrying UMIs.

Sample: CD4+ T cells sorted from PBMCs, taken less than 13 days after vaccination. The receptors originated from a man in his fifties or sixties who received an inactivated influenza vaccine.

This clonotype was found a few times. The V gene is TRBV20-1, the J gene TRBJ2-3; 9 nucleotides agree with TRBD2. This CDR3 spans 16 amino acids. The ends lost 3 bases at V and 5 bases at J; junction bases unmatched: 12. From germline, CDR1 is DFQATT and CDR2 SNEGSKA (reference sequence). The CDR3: CSASIGPSGGQDTQYF. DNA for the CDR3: TGCAGTGCTAGTATCGGTCCCAGCGGGGGGCAAGATACGCAGTATTTT.

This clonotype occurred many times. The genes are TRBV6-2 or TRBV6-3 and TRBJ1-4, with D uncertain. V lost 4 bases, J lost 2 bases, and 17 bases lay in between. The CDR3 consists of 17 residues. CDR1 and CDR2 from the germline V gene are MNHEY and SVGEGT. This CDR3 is CASSSPSTNSTNEKLFF. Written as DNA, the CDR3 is TGTGCCAGCAGTTCCCCCAGCACGAATTCCACTAATGAAAAACTGTTTTTT.

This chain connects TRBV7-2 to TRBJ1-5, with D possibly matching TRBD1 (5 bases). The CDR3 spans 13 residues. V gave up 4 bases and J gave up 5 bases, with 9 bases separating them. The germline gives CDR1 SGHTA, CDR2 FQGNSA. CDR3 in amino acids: CASSWGRDQPQHF. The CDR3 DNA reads TGTGCCAGCAGCTGGGGACGGGATCAGCCCCAGCATTTT.

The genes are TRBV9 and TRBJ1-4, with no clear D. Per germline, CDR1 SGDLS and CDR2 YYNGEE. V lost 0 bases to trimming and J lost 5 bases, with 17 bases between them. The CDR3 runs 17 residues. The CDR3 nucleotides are TGTGCCAGCAGCGTAGGTAGCCCGGCAACCTTAAATGAAAAACTGTTTTTT. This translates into CASSVGSPATLNEKLFF.

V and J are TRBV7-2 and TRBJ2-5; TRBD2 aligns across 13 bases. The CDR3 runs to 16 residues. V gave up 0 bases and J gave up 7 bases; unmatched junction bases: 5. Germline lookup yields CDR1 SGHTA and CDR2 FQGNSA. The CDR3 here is CASSLATSGGAGTQYF. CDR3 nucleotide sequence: TGTGCCAGCAGCTTAGCAACTAGCGGGGGGGCGGGGACCCAGTACTTC.

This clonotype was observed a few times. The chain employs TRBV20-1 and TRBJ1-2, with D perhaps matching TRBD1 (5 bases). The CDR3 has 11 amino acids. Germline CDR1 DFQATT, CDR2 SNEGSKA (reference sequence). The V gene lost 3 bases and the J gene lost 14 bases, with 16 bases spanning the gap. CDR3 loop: CSASQRTGETF. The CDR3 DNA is TGCAGTGCTAGCCAAAGGACGGGGGAAACCTTC.

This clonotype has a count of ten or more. CDR3 amino acids: CASSRSGRAGELFF. CDR3 coding DNA: TGTGCCAGCAGCAGGAGCGGGAGGGCCGGGGAGCTGTTTTTT. The chain recombines TRBV4-2 with TRBJ2-2; 10 bases are a match to TRBD2. After removal of 5 bases from V and 6 bases from J, the junction contained 3 bases not matched to a gene. The CDR3 extends over 14 amino acids. Per the germline V gene, CDR1 is LGHNA and CDR2 is YNFKEQ.

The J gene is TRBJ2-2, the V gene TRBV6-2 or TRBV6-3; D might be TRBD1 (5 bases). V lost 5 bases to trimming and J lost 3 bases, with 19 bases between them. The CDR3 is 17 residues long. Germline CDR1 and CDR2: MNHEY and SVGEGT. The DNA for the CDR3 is TGTGCCAGCAGTGTAAGACAGTCTGCAATCTACACCGGGGAGCTGTTTTTT. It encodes CASSVRQSAIYTGELFF.

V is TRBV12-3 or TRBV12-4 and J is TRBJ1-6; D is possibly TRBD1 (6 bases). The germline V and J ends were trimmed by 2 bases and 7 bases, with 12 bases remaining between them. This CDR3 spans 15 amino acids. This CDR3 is CASSLKGGRNSPLHF. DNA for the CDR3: TGTGCCAGCAGTTTAAAGGGGGGCAGGAATTCACCCCTCCACTTT.

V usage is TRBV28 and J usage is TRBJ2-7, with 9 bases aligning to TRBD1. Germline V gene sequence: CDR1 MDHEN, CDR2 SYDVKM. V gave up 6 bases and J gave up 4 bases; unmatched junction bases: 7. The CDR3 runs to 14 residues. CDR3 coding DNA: TGTGCCAGCAGGGCGCCGGGACAGGGTTACGAGCAGTACTTC. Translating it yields CASRAPGQGYEQYF.

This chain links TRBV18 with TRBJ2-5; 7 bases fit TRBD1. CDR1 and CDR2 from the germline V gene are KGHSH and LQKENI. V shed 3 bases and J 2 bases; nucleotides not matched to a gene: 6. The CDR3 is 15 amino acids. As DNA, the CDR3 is TGTGCCAGCTCACCTTGGACAGGCCCGCAAGAGACCCAGTACTTC. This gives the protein CASSPWTGPQETQYF.

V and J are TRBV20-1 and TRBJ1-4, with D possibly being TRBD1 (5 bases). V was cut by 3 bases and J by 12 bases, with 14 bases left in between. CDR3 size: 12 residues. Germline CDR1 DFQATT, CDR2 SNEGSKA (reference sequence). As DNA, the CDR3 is TGCAGTGCTAGTGGGCAGGGTATAGAACTGTTTTTT. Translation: CSASGQGIELFF.

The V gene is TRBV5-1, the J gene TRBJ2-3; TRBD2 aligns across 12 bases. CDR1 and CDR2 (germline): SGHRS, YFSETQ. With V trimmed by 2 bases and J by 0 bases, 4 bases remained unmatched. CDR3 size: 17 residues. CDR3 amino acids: CASSFTSGGISTDTQYF. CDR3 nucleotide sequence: TGCGCCAGCAGCTTCACTAGCGGGGGGATTAGCACAGATACGCAGTATTTT.

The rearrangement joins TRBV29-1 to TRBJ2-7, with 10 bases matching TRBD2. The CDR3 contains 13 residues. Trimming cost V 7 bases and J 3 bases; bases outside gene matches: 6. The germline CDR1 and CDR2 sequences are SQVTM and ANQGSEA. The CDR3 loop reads CSAVLAGHYEQYF. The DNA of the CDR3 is TGCAGCGCCGTACTAGCGGGACACTACGAGCAGTACTTC.

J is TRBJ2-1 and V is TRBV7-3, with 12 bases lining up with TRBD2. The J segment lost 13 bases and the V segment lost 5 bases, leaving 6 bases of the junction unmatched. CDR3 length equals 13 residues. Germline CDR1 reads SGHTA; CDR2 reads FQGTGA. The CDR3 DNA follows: TGTGCCAGCAGCCGAGGACTAGCGGGATACCAGTTCTTC. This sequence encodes CASSRGLAGYQFF. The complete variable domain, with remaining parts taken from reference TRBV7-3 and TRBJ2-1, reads GAGVSQTPSNKVTEKGKYVELRCDPISGHTALYWYRQSLGQGPEFLIYFQGTGAADDSGLPNDRFFAVRPEGSVSTLKIQRTERGDSAVYLCASSRGLAGYQFFGPGTRLTVL.

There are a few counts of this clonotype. The CDR3 loop reads CASSQVGQGAGYTF. The CDR3 DNA sequence: TGTGCCAGCAGCCAAGTCGGTCAGGGGGCTGGCTACACCTTC. The chain couples TRBV4-2 to TRBJ1-2; 8 bases align to TRBD1. Germline CDR1 is LGHNA and CDR2 is YNFKEQ. J lost 7 bases, V lost 1 base, and 5 bases had no gene match. The length of the CDR3 is 14 residues.